Below, 2 T cell receptor beta chains from the same sample are listed, as sequenced in a study of memory CD4+ T cells and cytomegalovirus serostatus. The sort gate was single viable CD3+CD4+CD8-CD45RO+ cells for memory CD4+ T cells. Profiled with immunoSEQ multiplex PCR; TCRdb holds only in-frame clones, not every one. The table shows about 27,000 clones, with about 81% occurring only once. Source material: memory CD4+ T cells from blood. The origin of the receptors is an adult in good health and CMV-seronegative.

This chain connects TRBV6-6 to TRBJ1-2, with TRBD1 identical over 8 bases. CDR3 length: 14 amino acids. V lost 7 bases, J lost 2 bases, and 6 bases stayed unmatched. The germline V gene has CDR1 MNHNY and CDR2 SVGAGI (reference sequence). This CDR3 reads CASNARTGNYGYTF. The CDR3 nucleotides read TGTGCCAGCAACGCTAGGACAGGGAACTATGGCTACACCTTC.

The chain couples TRBV25-1 to TRBJ1-4; D gene ambiguous. Germline assignment: CDR1 MGHDK and CDR2 SYGVNS. The CDR3 is 15 amino acids. Trimming cost V 0 bases and J 8 bases, with 13 bases left between them. CDR3 amino acids: CASSEYIRLWEKLFF. The CDR3 nucleotides are TGTGCCAGCAGTGAATATATTCGGTTATGGGAAAAACTGTTTTTT.